This TCR beta chain was documented in a study of T-cell reconstitution after alpha-beta-depleted transplantation in children. This clonotype appeared many times. TCRbeta library preparation incorporated unique molecular identifiers. TCRdb analysed the PCR reads with MiXCR anew, one entry per CDR3 protein. This table has hundreds of thousands of distinct CDR3 sequences, under 25% appearing once. Between the trimmed V and J ends, which lost 0 bases and 5 bases, there was a span of 17 bases. This CDR3 contains 17 residues. The clonotype originates from a boy in the first two years of life who had a stem cell transplant for acute myeloid leukemia, so the T cells may come from the graft donor. This chain connects TRBV12-3 or TRBV12-4 to TRBJ1-5, with D hard to call. The sequenced sample was PBMCs, mostly from graft donor cells, obtained 360 days after TCRalphabeta/CD19-depleted stem cell transplant. The CDR3 DNA reads as TGTGCCAGCAGTTTAGCGCCTGCAGGTTCTCCTTATCAGCCCCAGCATTTT. Protein sequence: CASSLAPAGSPYQPQHF.